A selection of T cell receptor beta chains follows, all from one sample in a study of T cell responses to AZD1222 COVID-19 vaccine. The assay was immunoSEQ multiplex PCR, and TCRdb's table has in-frame clones only and misses some. Among 100,000 or so clones, around nine tenths were seen once, and the ten largest hold 2.5% to 3.5%. The material was peripheral blood, obtained on day 0 of AZD1222 vaccination. The receptors come from an adult in good health. Both conserved end residues are part of each CDR3. D genes are given only for firm matches. Clone size is stated in some rows and not others, as once, few, many or a class when expanded.

size: NA
D: NA
J: TRBJ2-1
V: TRBV2
DNA: TGTGCCAGCAGTGGGGGAACGGAGCAGTTCTTC
CDR3: CASSGGTEQFF

size: NA
D: NA
J: TRBJ2-7
V: TRBV4-1
DNA: TGCGCCAGCAGCCATCAGTTTGAACGCAGGGACGAGCAGTACTTC
CDR3: CASSHQFERRDEQYF

size: NA
D: TRBD2
J: TRBJ2-7
V: TRBV6-6
DNA: TGTGCCAGCAGTCGATCTAGCGGGGTGGGATACGAGCAGTACTTC
CDR3: CASSRSSGVGYEQYF

size: NA
D: TRBD1
J: TRBJ1-1
V: TRBV7-2
DNA: TGTGCCAGCAGCTTACCGGGACAGAACTTTGAAGCTTTCTTT
CDR3: CASSLPGQNFEAFF

size: once
D: NA
J: TRBJ1-5
V: TRBV11-2
DNA: TGTGCCAGCAGCTCAAATCAGCCCCAGCATTTT
CDR3: CASSSNQPQHF

size: NA
D: TRBD1
J: TRBJ2-1
V: TRBV9
DNA: TGTGCCAGCAGCGACTACAGGGGCTACAATGAGCAGTTCTTC
CDR3: CASSDYRGYNEQFF

size: NA
D: NA
J: TRBJ2-2
V: TRBV19
DNA: TGTGCCAGTAGTATAAATCGGGGCACGAACACCGGGGAGCTGTTTTTT
CDR3: CASSINRGTNTGELFF

size: NA
D: NA
J: TRBJ2-1
V: TRBV12-3/TRBV12-4
DNA: TGTGCCAGCAGTTTGAAAAATGAGCAGTTCTTC
CDR3: CASSLKNEQFF

size: once
D: TRBD2
J: TRBJ2-5
V: TRBV15
DNA: TGTGCCACCAGCAGAGCGGGACTAGTCGAGACCCAGTACTTC
CDR3: CATSRAGLVETQYF

size: NA
D: TRBD1
J: TRBJ1-2
V: TRBV24-1
DNA: TGTGCCACCAGTGACCCAGGACAGGCCGACTATGGCTACACCTTC
CDR3: CATSDPGQADYGYTF

size: NA
D: NA
J: TRBJ1-4
V: TRBV12-3/TRBV12-4
DNA: TGTGCCAGCGGAGGGGCTGCTAATGAAAAACTGTTTTTT
CDR3: CASGGAANEKLFF

size: NA
D: NA
J: TRBJ1-1
V: TRBV27
DNA: TGTGCCAGCAGCTTCCTGCCCCCGAACACTGAAGCTTTCTTT
CDR3: CASSFLPPNTEAFF

size: NA
D: NA
J: TRBJ1-2
V: TRBV30
DNA: TGTGCCTGGAGTGTCGGCAGGGCTTATGGCTACACCTTC
CDR3: CAWSVGRAYGYTF

size: NA
D: TRBD1
J: TRBJ2-2
V: TRBV19
DNA: TGTGCCAGTACAACCCGGGACAGGGTCATCACCGGGGAGCTGTTTTTT
CDR3: CASTTRDRVITGELFF

size: NA
D: TRBD1
J: TRBJ1-2
V: TRBV25-1
DNA: TGTGCCAGCAGTTTAGGGACAGGGGGCGCGATTAACTATGGCTACACCTTC
CDR3: CASSLGTGGAINYGYTF

size: NA
D: NA
J: TRBJ1-5
V: TRBV28
DNA: TGTGCCAGCAGTTTATGGGCAAACAATCAGCCCCAGCATTTT
CDR3: CASSLWANNQPQHF

size: once
D: NA
J: TRBJ1-1
V: TRBV18
DNA: TGTGCCAGCTCACCACCAGAGAATAGGCGGAACACTGAAGCTTTCTTT
CDR3: CASSPPENRRNTEAFF

size: once
D: NA
J: TRBJ2-3
V: TRBV7-2
DNA: TGTGCCAGCAGCTCCTTAGGCGGGAGCACAGATACGCAGTATTTT
CDR3: CASSSLGGSTDTQYF

size: NA
D: TRBD1
J: TRBJ2-7
V: TRBV4-2
DNA: TGTGCCAGCAGCCAAGGTGGACAGGGGGTGTACGAGCAGTACTTC
CDR3: CASSQGGQGVYEQYF

size: NA
D: NA
J: TRBJ2-1
V: TRBV14
DNA: TGTGCCAGCAGCCAGAATAATGAGCAGTTCTTC
CDR3: CASSQNNEQFF

size: once
D: NA
J: TRBJ1-2
V: TRBV29-1
DNA: TGCAGCGCCCACACAGGACAGTTATATGGCTACACCTTC
CDR3: CSAHTGQLYGYTF

size: NA
D: TRBD1
J: TRBJ1-1
V: TRBV6-6
DNA: TGTGCCAGCAGAAACAGGGGGGGCGGAGCGGAAGCTTTCTTT
CDR3: CASRNRGGGAEAFF

size: NA
D: NA
J: TRBJ1-4
V: TRBV18
DNA: TGTGCCAGCTCACCCCGGACATCAGCAACTAATGAAAAACTGTTTTTT
CDR3: CASSPRTSATNEKLFF

size: NA
D: TRBD1
J: TRBJ1-6
V: TRBV5-1
DNA: TGCGCCAGCAGCTTGCAGGGGGACAATTCACCCCTCCACTTT
CDR3: CASSLQGDNSPLHF

size: NA
D: NA
J: TRBJ1-4
V: TRBV4-1
DNA: TGCGCCAGCAGCCAAGATCCAGGGAAGGATGAAAAACTGTTTTTT
CDR3: CASSQDPGKDEKLFF

size: NA
D: TRBD2
J: TRBJ2-3
V: TRBV7-8
DNA: TGTGCCAGCAGCTTCCCAATGACTAGCGGGAGGGCAGGAGATACGCAGTATTTT
CDR3: CASSFPMTSGRAGDTQYF

size: few
D: TRBD1
J: TRBJ2-7
V: TRBV20-1
DNA: TGCAGTGTTGGACAGGGGCGCGAGCAGTACTTC
CDR3: CSVGQGREQYF

size: NA
D: TRBD2
J: TRBJ2-3
V: TRBV3-1/TRBV3-2
DNA: TGTGCCAGCAGCCCCATTAGCGGGGGCACAGATACGCAGTATTTT
CDR3: CASSPISGGTDTQYF

size: NA
D: NA
J: TRBJ1-2
V: TRBV20-1
DNA: TGCAGTTTTCGGGAGAACTATGGCTACACCTTC
CDR3: CSFRENYGYTF

size: NA
D: NA
J: TRBJ2-2
V: TRBV19
DNA: TGTGCCAGTAGTACGGGTAGCGTATCGAACACCGGGGAGCTGTTTTTT
CDR3: CASSTGSVSNTGELFF

size: NA
D: NA
J: TRBJ1-5
V: TRBV2
DNA: TGTGCCAGCAGCCTTCAGGCTCGGCAGCCCCAGCATTTT
CDR3: CASSLQARQPQHF

size: NA
D: NA
J: TRBJ1-6
V: TRBV7-2
DNA: TGTGCCAGCAGCTTAGAGGAGAATTCACCCCTCCACTTT
CDR3: CASSLEENSPLHF

size: NA
D: NA
J: TRBJ1-1
V: TRBV18
DNA: TGTGCCAGCTCACCAAGGACGGGGCAGTTAAACACTGAAGCTTTCTTT
CDR3: CASSPRTGQLNTEAFF

size: NA
D: TRBD1
J: TRBJ2-7
V: TRBV6-2/TRBV6-3
DNA: TGTGCCAGCAGTTTTGGGGGACAGGGAGTCTACGAGCAGTACTTC
CDR3: CASSFGGQGVYEQYF

size: NA
D: TRBD1
J: TRBJ2-7
V: TRBV9
DNA: TGTGCCAGCAGCGAAACAGGGACAGGCCCACTCTACGAGCAGTACTTC
CDR3: CASSETGTGPLYEQYF

size: NA
D: NA
J: TRBJ2-3
V: TRBV19
DNA: TGTGCCAGTACCAAAGGCCGGGGCGGACACACAGATACGCAGTATTTT
CDR3: CASTKGRGGHTDTQYF

size: NA
D: NA
J: TRBJ2-1
V: TRBV13
DNA: TGTGCCAGCAGCCCTGAGGGGGGTGCGAATGAGCAGTTCTTC
CDR3: CASSPEGGANEQFF

size: once
D: TRBD1
J: TRBJ1-1
V: TRBV30
DNA: TGTGCCTGGAGTGAGCCAGGGGGTTTTGAAGCTTTCTTT
CDR3: CAWSEPGGFEAFF

size: NA
D: TRBD2
J: TRBJ2-5
V: TRBV12-3/TRBV12-4
DNA: TGTGCCAGCAGGCTGAGCGGGAAGGAGACCCAGTACTTC
CDR3: CASRLSGKETQYF

size: NA
D: NA
J: TRBJ2-7
V: TRBV3-1/TRBV3-2
DNA: TGTGCCAGCAGTAAGCAGGGAGCGTACTACGAGCAGTACTTC
CDR3: CASSKQGAYYEQYF

size: NA
D: TRBD2
J: TRBJ2-1
V: TRBV30
DNA: TGTGCCTGGAGTGTACCTAGCGGGAGATACAATGAGCAGTTCTTC
CDR3: CAWSVPSGRYNEQFF

size: once
D: NA
J: TRBJ2-7
V: TRBV7-9
DNA: TGTGCCAGCAGACCGGGGCCAGGGTCCTCCTACGAGCAGTACTTC
CDR3: CASRPGPGSSYEQYF

size: NA
D: NA
J: TRBJ2-3
V: TRBV14
DNA: TGTGCCAGCAGTCGCACAGATACGCAGTATTTT
CDR3: CASSRTDTQYF

size: NA
D: NA
J: TRBJ2-3
V: TRBV19
DNA: TGTGCCAGTACCAGAAGGGCGGACGCCGGTACGCAGTATTTT
CDR3: CASTRRADAGTQYF

size: NA
D: NA
J: TRBJ1-1
V: TRBV7-2
DNA: TGTGCCAGCAGCTTTGGAACAGGGCTCACTGAAGCTTTCTTT
CDR3: CASSFGTGLTEAFF

size: once
D: TRBD2
J: TRBJ2-3
V: TRBV4-3
DNA: TGCGCCAGCAGCCAATTCTCCGGGACTAGCGGGAGTTTTGGCACAGATACGCAGTATTTT
CDR3: CASSQFSGTSGSFGTDTQYF

size: NA
D: NA
J: TRBJ2-6
V: TRBV20-1
DNA: TGCAGTGCTAGTGGCGTCTCGAGGGCCGCGGTCCCCTCTGGGGCCAACGTCCTGACTTTC
CDR3: CSASGVSRAAVPSGANVLTF

size: NA
D: NA
J: TRBJ1-3
V: TRBV28
DNA: TGTGCCAGCAGTTACCGGATTAAAGCGAGCTCTGGAAACACCATATATTTT
CDR3: CASSYRIKASSGNTIYF

size: NA
D: NA
J: TRBJ1-1
V: TRBV10-2
DNA: TGCGCCAGCAGTGGAAGAGACAATTTGGACACTGAAGCTTTCTTT
CDR3: CASSGRDNLDTEAFF

size: NA
D: NA
J: TRBJ1-2
V: TRBV6-1
DNA: TGTGCCAGCAGTGAAAGTATCGGCGGCAACTATGGCTACACCTTC
CDR3: CASSESIGGNYGYTF

size: NA
D: TRBD1
J: TRBJ1-1
V: TRBV18
DNA: TGTGCCAGCTCATCGAAGACACAGGGGGCGCCGGGGACTGAAGCTTTCTTT
CDR3: CASSSKTQGAPGTEAFF